Listed here are 13 T cell receptor beta chains from one sample, sequenced in a study of blood T cell repertoires in COVID-19. Measured with immunoSEQ multiplex PCR; TCRdb has only the in-frame clones, and not every one. The sample yields approximately 90,000 clones, about 88% seen once. The sequenced material came from peripheral blood. These receptors originate from a woman aged 80 or older with acute or convalescent COVID-19.

V gene TRBV23-1 combines with J gene TRBJ1-5; no definite D call. TRBV23-1 falls under the ORF class, with uncertain function. Trimming removed 3 bases at V and 6 bases at J, with 15 bases between. The CDR3 runs to 15 residues. This CDR3 is CASSHPPRDGQPQHF. The DNA for the CDR3 is TGCGCCAGCAGTCATCCGCCGCGGGATGGTCAGCCCCAGCATTTT.

This clone appeared a single time. The chain joins TRBV28 to TRBJ1-2, with D hard to call. Germline loops: CDR1 MDHEN, CDR2 SYDVKM. V gave up 4 bases and J gave up 3 bases, with 12 bases separating them. The CDR3 contains 14 residues. CDR3 loop: CASSSLSVYYGYTF. CDR3 sequence (DNA): TGTGCCAGCAGTTCCCTGAGCGTCTACTATGGCTACACCTTC.

The V call is TRBV2, the J call TRBJ1-6; 10 bases agree with TRBD1. The CDR3 is 13 amino acids. From germline, CDR1 is SNHLY and CDR2 FYNNEI. Trimming cost V 6 bases and J 13 bases; bases outside gene matches: 6. CDR3 DNA sequence: TGTGCCAGCAGGGGGGACAGGGGTCGCCCCCTCCACTTT. This codes for CASRGDRGRPLHF.

The chain employs TRBV7-9 and TRBJ1-1; the match to TRBD1 covers 10 bases. This CDR3 is built from 14 residues. Germline CDR1 SEHNR, CDR2 FQNEAQ (reference sequence). The V and J ends lost 5 bases and 6 bases, in that order; junction bases with no gene match: 6. CDR3 sequence (DNA): TGTGCCAGCAGCACCGGACAGGGGGAAGCTGAAGCTTTCTTT. Amino acid sequence: CASSTGQGEAEAFF.

The chain has TRBV4-2 and TRBJ1-2; possible D gene TRBD1, 5 bases. Germline V gene data show CDR1 as LGHNA and CDR2 as YNFKEQ. This CDR3 is 16 amino acids long. With 1 base removed from V and 4 bases from J, the gap between germline ends came to 16 bases. In nucleotides, the CDR3 is TGTGCCAGCAGCCAAGTCCGGGGGGAGAATCGCTATGGCTACACCTTC. It encodes CASSQVRGENRYGYTF.

V usage is TRBV2 and J usage is TRBJ1-1; 8 bases match TRBD1. The CDR3 covers 13 residues. Trimming cost V 8 bases and J 0 bases; bases outside gene matches: 2. In germline, CDR1 is SNHLY, CDR2 FYNNEI. The CDR3 protein is CASPGQVNTEAFF. The CDR3 nucleotides read TGTGCCAGCCCGGGACAGGTGAACACTGAAGCTTTCTTT.

This chain uses TRBV2 with TRBJ2-1; D is undetermined. Germline lookup yields CDR1 SNHLY and CDR2 FYNNEI. The CDR3 has 11 amino acids. The ends were cut back, 10 bases at V and 5 bases at J, with 9 bases in the middle. The CDR3 nucleotides read TGTGCCATCGTAGCAGACAATGAGCAGTTCTTC. This translates into CAIVADNEQFF.

This chain joins TRBV4-1 and TRBJ1-1; D perhaps matches TRBD1 (5 bases). This CDR3 has 15 residues. The V end was cut by 0 bases, the J end by 5 bases, with 13 bases between. Germline CDR1 and CDR2: MGHRA and YSYEKL. This CDR3 is CASSQEGLGGTEAFF. CDR3 in DNA: TGCGCCAGCAGCCAAGAGGGTCTGGGGGGGACTGAAGCTTTCTTT.

The V and J genes are TRBV2 and TRBJ1-2; 7 bases agree with TRBD1. This CDR3 contains 12 residues. The ends lost 3 bases at V and 5 bases at J; junction bases unmatched: 0. Germline CDR1 SNHLY, CDR2 FYNNEI. The CDR3 bases are TGTGCCAGCAGTGAGACAGGGTATGGCTACACCTTC. This sequence encodes CASSETGYGYTF.

The CDR3 loop is CASREDRQNTGELFF. The CDR3, as DNA: TGTGCCAGTAGAGAGGACAGGCAAAACACCGGGGAGCTGTTTTTT. This chain uses TRBV19 with TRBJ2-2, with 7 bases that match TRBD1. In germline, CDR1 is LNHDA, CDR2 SQIVND (reference sequence). The CDR3 has 15 amino acids. Germline trimming cut 6 bases from V and 2 bases from J; bases unmatched to any gene: 6.

V usage is TRBV5-1 and J usage is TRBJ1-5; a possible D gene is TRBD1 (6 bases). Germline-derived CDR1 and CDR2 are SGHRS and YFSETQ. The CDR3 extends over 15 amino acids. V lost 1 base and J lost 6, with 14 bases in between. The CDR3 DNA reads TGCGCCAGCAGCTTGAATACAGGGTTTGGTCAGCCCCAGCATTTT. Protein sequence: CASSLNTGFGQPQHF. The whole variable domain, remainder taken from reference TRBV5-1 and TRBJ1-5, is KAGVTQTPRYLIKTRGQQVTLSCSPISGHRSVSWYQQTPGQGLQFLFEYFSETQRNKGNFPGRFSGRQFSNSRSEMNVSTLELGDSALYLCASSLNTGFGQPQHFGDGTRLSIL.

The chain carries TRBV5-1 and TRBJ1-5; 7 nucleotides align to TRBD1. This CDR3 has 15 residues. Losses at the gene ends were 0 bases for V and 3 bases for J; bases not matched to a gene: 3. Germline V gene data show CDR1 as SGHRS and CDR2 as YFSETQ. Here the CDR3 DNA reads TGCGCCAGCAGCTTGGCAGGACAGGCCAATCAGCCCCAGCATTTT. Translated, it gives CASSLAGQANQPQHF.

This chain joins TRBV19 and TRBJ1-2; the match to TRBD1 covers 10 bases. Germline CDR1 is LNHDA and CDR2 is SQIVND (reference sequence). V was pared by 6 bases and J by 3 bases, with 13 bases of the junction left unmatched. The CDR3 runs 17 residues. For the CDR3, the DNA is TGTGCCAGTAGCCTCATTCGCCGGGACAGGGGAGACTATGGCTACACCTTC. It encodes CASSLIRRDRGDYGYTF.